Presented here are 30 T cell receptor beta chains from one specimen sequenced in a study of cytomegalovirus exposure and HLA in healthy donors. PCR involved 60 Vbeta and 13 Jbeta primers. Sequenced by immunoSEQ multiplex PCR; TCRdb stores in-frame clones only, minus some. The profile covers about 140,000 clones, with 75% appearing a single time and about 3.5% taken by the ten largest. Sequences were obtained from PBMCs. These receptor sequences come from a man aged 40-50 years in good health and CMV-seronegative.

The V gene is TRBV10-2, the J gene TRBJ2-5, with 10 bases matching TRBD2. CDR3 size: 17 residues. Germline V lookup: CDR1 WSHSY, CDR2 SAAADI. The V segment lost 8 bases and the J segment 5 bases; nucleotides outside the gene matches: 17. The CDR3 region has the DNA TGCGCCAGCCGACTGAGACTAGCGGGTGATTCACCCGAGACCCAGTACTTC. Protein product: CASRLRLAGDSPETQYF.

This clone is a singleton in its sample. This chain connects TRBV25-1 to TRBJ2-1; perhaps TRBD2 as D (6 bases). Trimming took off 2 bases at V and 4 bases at J, with 9 bases between the two ends. The CDR3 contains 14 residues. The germline CDR1 and CDR2 sequences are MGHDK and SYGVNS. CDR3 sequence (DNA): TGTGCCAGCAGTGAAGTTGGAGGGTACAATGAGCAGTTCTTC. This gives the protein CASSEVGGYNEQFF.

This clone has only one observation. The chain combines TRBV5-1 with TRBJ2-7; D perhaps matches TRBD1 (5 bases). Trimming removed 0 bases at V and 1 base at J, with 8 bases between. The CDR3 is 14 amino acids. Germline CDR1 and CDR2: SGHRS and YFSETQ. In nucleotides, the CDR3 is TGCGCCAGCAGCTTGGTCCCAGGGTCCTACGAGCAGTACTTC. Its translation is CASSLVPGSYEQYF.

This clone has ten or more counts. The chain employs TRBV4-2 and TRBJ2-7, with 9 positions matching TRBD1. The CDR3 contains 16 residues. Germline values: CDR1 LGHNA, CDR2 YNFKEQ. V was pared by 1 base and J by 3 bases, with 7 bases of the junction left unmatched. The CDR3 loop is CASSQGPGQGIYEQYF. CDR3 DNA sequence: TGTGCCAGCAGCCAAGGTCCGGGACAGGGAATCTACGAGCAGTACTTC.

This sequence joins TRBV2 and TRBJ2-7, with 9 bases lining up with TRBD2. The V segment lost 6 bases and the J segment 5 bases; nucleotides outside the gene matches: 11. CDR1 is SNHLY and CDR2 is FYNNEI in the germline V gene. CDR3 size: 15 residues. CDR3: CASRTPGLAGHEQYF. In DNA form, the CDR3 reads TGTGCCAGCAGAACTCCGGGACTAGCCGGCCACGAGCAGTACTTC.

The chain couples TRBV28 to TRBJ1-4; D remains unclear. V lost 6 bases and J 7 bases, leaving 21 bases between the germline ends. In germline, CDR1 is MDHEN, CDR2 SYDVKM. The CDR3 sequence is 16 residues long. In DNA, the CDR3 is TGTGCCAGCAGCCAAAACCCCGTGGAGGCGGGTGAAAAACTGTTTTTT. Amino acid sequence: CASSQNPVEAGEKLFF.

The CDR3 DNA follows: TGTGCCACCCCGGCGGGACTCTATAATGAGCAGTTCTTC. This translates into CATPAGLYNEQFF. The J gene is TRBJ2-1, the V gene TRBV2; D perhaps matches TRBD2 (6 bases). This CDR3 region has 13 residues. V dropped 10 bases and J dropped 7 bases, with 17 bases sitting between them. CDR1 is SNHLY and CDR2 is FYNNEI in the germline V gene.

The chain has TRBV4-3 and TRBJ2-3; the match to TRBD1 covers 8 bases. After removal of 10 bases from V and 6 bases from J, the junction contained 15 bases not matched to a gene. The CDR3 is 15 amino acids. Germline values: CDR1 LGHNA, CDR2 YSLEER. For the CDR3, the DNA is TGCGCCACCTCCGGAGGTCAGGGGGCTCTTGATACGCAGTATTTT. Amino acids: CATSGGQGALDTQYF.

The chain uses TRBV7-2 and TRBJ2-7; 7 positions agree with TRBD1. Per germline, CDR1 SGHTA and CDR2 FQGNSA. The CDR3 is 15 residues long. Unmatched junction bases numbered 7, after V lost 4 bases and J lost 1 base. The CDR3 sequence is CASSSRQGLSYEQYF. In DNA, the CDR3 is TGTGCCAGCAGCTCGCGACAGGGATTGTCCTACGAGCAGTACTTC. The whole variable domain, filled in from reference TRBV7-2 and TRBJ2-7, reads GAGVSQSPSNKVTEKGKDVELRCDPISGHTALYWYRQSLGQGLEFLIYFQGNSAPDKSGLPSDRFSAERTGGSVSTLTIQRTQQEDSAVYLCASSSRQGLSYEQYFGPGTRLTVT.

This rearrangement joins TRBV19 to TRBJ2-5, with D maybe TRBD2 (5 bases). Deletions cut 1 base from V and 4 bases from J, with 16 bases between. This CDR3 is built from 16 residues. Germline-derived CDR1 and CDR2 are LNHDA and SQIVND (reference sequence). The CDR3 region is CASSIAPFLGRETQYF. CDR3 in DNA: TGTGCCAGTAGTATAGCCCCATTCTTAGGGAGAGAGACCCAGTACTTC.

Remarks on this clone: Different DNA sequences within this sample yield the same CDR3. The chain carries TRBV13 and TRBJ2-7, with a possible D match to TRBD2 (6 bases). The V gene's germline CDR1 is PRHDT and CDR2 FYEKMQ (reference sequence). Trimming removed 0 bases at V and 5 bases at J, with 11 bases between. The CDR3 runs 14 residues. CDR3 protein: CASSLGRGSNEQYF. The CDR3 DNA reads TGTGCCAGCAGCTTAGGCCGGGGGTCCAACGAGCAGTACTTC.

This clone was observed a single time. The chain combines TRBV7-2 with TRBJ2-3; possible D gene TRBD2, 5 bases. CDR3 length: 14 residues. V was clipped by 4 bases and J by 1 base, with 9 bases between them. CDR1 and CDR2 (germline): SGHTA, FQGNSA. This CDR3 reads CASSSRAGTDTQYF. In DNA, the CDR3 is TGTGCCAGCAGCTCTCGAGCGGGCACAGATACGCAGTATTTT. Looking up the rest from reference TRBV7-2 and TRBJ2-3 gives the full variable domain: GAGVSQSPSNKVTEKGKDVELRCDPISGHTALYWYRQSLGQGLEFLIYFQGNSAPDKSGLPSDRFSAERTGGSVSTLTIQRTQQEDSAVYLCASSSRAGTDTQYFGPGTRLTVL.

The chain has TRBV5-1 and TRBJ2-3, with D perhaps TRBD1 (6 bases). The germline V and J ends were trimmed by 1 base and 3 bases, with 12 bases remaining between them. Germline V gene data show CDR1 as SGHRS and CDR2 as YFSETQ. CDR3 length equals 15 residues. The CDR3 loop is CASSLWDISTDTQYF. The CDR3 coding sequence is TGCGCCAGCAGCTTGTGGGACATATCGACAGATACGCAGTATTTT.

V usage is TRBV15 and J usage is TRBJ1-1, with 8 nucleotides matching TRBD1. V trimming: 2 bases; J trimming: 4 bases; junction bases outside the gene matches: 15. The germline V gene has CDR1 LNHNV and CDR2 YYDKDF (reference sequence). CDR3 length equals 18 residues. The CDR3 nucleotides are TGTGCCACCAGCAGATCCTTACTCGGGACAGGTTTCGGCACTGAAGCTTTCTTT. Residues: CATSRSLLGTGFGTEAFF.

This chain uses TRBV6-5 with TRBJ1-1; D might be TRBD1 (5 bases). Germline V gene sequence: CDR1 MNHEY, CDR2 SVGAGI. The CDR3 is made up of 13 amino acids. Trimming cost V 5 bases and J 2 bases, with 9 bases left between them. In DNA, the CDR3 is TGTGCCAGCAGTCGGGGGGTTAACACTGAAGCTTTCTTT. It codes for CASSRGVNTEAFF.

The chain links TRBV6-1 to TRBJ1-3; the D gene is possibly TRBD1 (6 bases). The V and J ends lost 4 bases and 3 bases respectively, with 13 bases between them. The CDR3 loop spans 15 amino acids. CDR1 and CDR2 (germline): MNHNS, SASEGT. CDR3 sequence (DNA): TGTGCCAGCAGTGGGGGCAGGGGAATTGGAAACACCATATATTTT. Translating it yields CASSGGRGIGNTIYF.

This clone was observed a few times. This rearrangement joins TRBV6-5 to TRBJ2-1; no clear D gene. This CDR3 comprises 13 residues. Germline V gene data show CDR1 as MNHEY and CDR2 as SVGAGI. V was trimmed by 2 bases and J by 6 bases, leaving 8 bases between them. CDR3 residues: CASSYDSSNEQFF. In DNA, the CDR3 is TGTGCCAGCAGTTACGATAGCAGCAATGAGCAGTTCTTC.

This clone was seen just once. V gene TRBV28 combines with J gene TRBJ2-7, with 7 bases fitting TRBD1. The CDR3 spans 14 residues. The germline V gene encodes CDR1 MDHEN and CDR2 SYDVKM. Trimming took 2 bases from V and 2 from J; bases not matched to a gene: 3. CDR3 bases: TGTGCCAGCAGTTTAGGGACAGCGACCTACGAGCAGTACTTC. This gives the protein CASSLGTATYEQYF.

The chain links TRBV5-4 to TRBJ2-2, with 8 bases that match TRBD2. The V gene's germline CDR1 is SGHNT and CDR2 YYREEE (reference sequence). CDR3 length equals 15 residues. Trimming took 3 bases from V and 4 from J; bases not matched to a gene: 5. The CDR3 region has the DNA TGTGCCAGCAGCTCACGGCTAGCGGGCACCGGGGAGCTGTTTTTT. Its protein product is CASSSRLAGTGELFF.

The V gene is TRBV5-1, the J gene TRBJ2-2; no clear D. The V end lost 0 bases, the J end lost 3 bases, and 9 bases lay between the germline ends. The CDR3 is made up of 15 amino acids. Germline-derived CDR1 and CDR2 are SGHRS and YFSETQ. CDR3 region: CASSLEHPDTGELFF. The CDR3 nucleotides are TGCGCCAGCAGCTTGGAACACCCCGACACCGGGGAGCTGTTTTTT.

CDR3 sequence reads: CASSDRLWQGHYGYTF. CDR3 nucleotides: TGTGCCAGCAGTGACAGGTTATGGCAGGGTCACTATGGCTACACCTTC. V is TRBV6-4 and J is TRBJ1-2, with D possibly being TRBD1 (5 bases). The CDR3 runs 16 residues. The V end lost 2 bases, the J end lost 3 bases, and 16 bases lay between the germline ends. The germline V gene encodes CDR1 MRHNA and CDR2 SNTAGT.

J is TRBJ1-1 and V is TRBV4-3, with a weak D call TRBD1 (5 bases). The CDR3 contains 16 residues. Per germline, CDR1 LGHNA and CDR2 YSLEER. The V end lost 0 bases, the J end lost 5 bases, and 16 bases lay between the germline ends. In DNA form, the CDR3 reads TGCGCCAGCAGCCAAGATTATGACCAGGGCGAGACTGAAGCTTTCTTT. This sequence encodes CASSQDYDQGETEAFF.

V gene TRBV10-1 combines with J gene TRBJ2-5; tentatively, D is TRBD1 (6 bases). The CDR3 is 18 residues long. CDR1 WNHNN and CDR2 SYGVQD come from the germline V gene (reference sequence). The V and J ends lost 8 bases and 7 bases respectively, with 32 bases between them. The CDR3 sequence is CASVGTMSLSRGNGTQYF. The CDR3 DNA follows: TGCGCCAGCGTGGGGACAATGTCCCTTTCCCGTGGGAACGGGACCCAGTACTTC.

This sequence joins TRBV7-9 and TRBJ2-1; TRBD1 matches 7 bases. With 11 bases clipped from V and 2 bases from J, the junction kept 6 bases outside the gene matches. This CDR3 is built from 13 residues. The germline gives CDR1 SEHNR, CDR2 FQNEAQ (reference sequence). DNA for the CDR3: TGTGCCGTTGGACAGGATGCCTACAATGAGCAGTTCTTC. Its translation: CAVGQDAYNEQFF.

The genes are TRBV7-9 and TRBJ2-2; the match to TRBD2 covers 7 bases. J lost 6 bases, V lost 3 bases, and 4 bases had no gene match. The germline gives CDR1 SEHNR, CDR2 FQNEAQ (reference sequence). This CDR3 region has 14 residues. The CDR3 nucleotides read TGTGCCAGCAGCTTTCAGGGAGGGGCCGGGGAGCTGTTTTTT. It translates to CASSFQGGAGELFF.

The chain is built from TRBV7-9 and TRBJ2-5; TRBD2 agrees at 9 bases. Trimming removed 2 bases from V and 2 bases from J; junction bases left unmatched: 0. Per the germline V gene, CDR1 is SEHNR and CDR2 is FQNEAQ (reference sequence). The CDR3 runs to 14 residues. The CDR3 DNA sequence: TGTGCCAGCAGCTTACTAGCGGGGCAAGAGACCCAGTACTTC. Translated, it gives CASSLLAGQETQYF.

The V call is TRBV4-1, the J call TRBJ2-3; D unresolved. Germline-derived CDR1 and CDR2 are MGHRA and YSYEKL. The germline V and J ends were trimmed by 1 base and 5 bases, with 10 bases remaining between them. The CDR3 extends over 14 amino acids. CDR3 sequence reads: CASSQAHVLDTQYF. DNA of the CDR3: TGCGCCAGCAGCCAAGCCCATGTTTTAGATACGCAGTATTTT.

The J gene is TRBJ2-5, the V gene TRBV9; 13 nucleotides match TRBD2. CDR1 and CDR2 from the germline V gene are SGDLS and YYNGEE. The CDR3 is made up of 18 amino acids. V was clipped by 2 bases and J by 0 bases; unmatched bases: 7. The chain's CDR3 is CASSVGLAGATYQETQYF. The CDR3 nucleotides read TGTGCCAGCAGCGTCGGACTAGCGGGGGCAACGTACCAAGAGACCCAGTACTTC.

The rearrangement links TRBV28 to TRBJ1-1; D gene uncertain. V was cut by 4 bases and J by 5 bases, with 11 bases left in between. Germline V CDR1 and CDR2: MDHEN, SYDVKM. The CDR3 loop spans 13 amino acids. The CDR3 here is CASSSPRGTEAFF. Here the CDR3 DNA reads TGTGCCAGCAGTTCTCCGAGAGGTACTGAAGCTTTCTTT.

This clone has a handful of counts. This sequence joins TRBV4-2 and TRBJ1-1; 8 bases agree with TRBD1. CDR3 size: 16 residues. V trimming: 1 base; J trimming: 4 bases; junction bases outside the gene matches: 8. The germline gives CDR1 LGHNA, CDR2 YNFKEQ. CDR3 region: CASSQGTRTGTTEAFF. CDR3 DNA: TGTGCCAGCAGCCAAGGGACTCGGACAGGGACCACTGAAGCTTTCTTT.